The T cell receptor (beta chain) described here comes from a study of T cells in localized non-small cell lung cancer. Broader study findings: Increased T cell density in blood showed an association with longer overall survival.

As to this clone: Its antigen is unknown.

Assay used: immunoSEQ multiplex PCR; TCRdb lists only in-frame clones, some missing. The sample shows some 80,000 clones, approximately 84% of them seen only once. The CDR3 runs to 14 residues. The V end was cut by 3 bases, the J end by 2 bases, with 10 bases between. Germline CDR1 LNHDA, CDR2 SQIVND (reference sequence). This rearrangement joins TRBV19 to TRBJ2-5; the D is unclear. The TCR originated in a man between 40 and 70 years old with stage I lung adenocarcinoma. Sample: peripheral blood, taken before any cancer treatment. CDR3 region: CASSIITDQETQYF. In nucleotides, the CDR3 is TGTGCCAGTAGTATCATAACTGATCAAGAGACCCAGTACTTC.